This T cell receptor (beta chain) was captured by sequencing in a study of T cell repertoires in cytomegalovirus infection. V lost 8 bases, J lost 5 bases, and 12 bases lay in between. This CDR3 region has 12 residues. Germline V gives CDR1 SNHLY, CDR2 FYNNEI. One entry per CDR3 protein results from TCRdb running MiXCR on the reads. The sample yields 370,000 or so distinct CDR3 sequences, about 34% seen once. This clonotype occurred many times. Its specificity is unknown. Overall study results and limits: The ex vivo response was dominated by HLA-C-restricted CMV-specific TCR beta clonotypes.

The rearrangement links TRBV2 to TRBJ1-2, with D hard to call. The clonotype comes from a human donor in good health (CMV status not recorded). Some clones in this sample may be carry-over from other donors' samples. The sequencing used cultured PBMCs, collected from culture after CMV antigen stimulation. The CDR3 DNA follows: TGTGCCAGCCAACTTGGAGCGTATGGCTACACCTTC. This gives the protein CASQLGAYGYTF.